The sequence of this TCR beta chain was determined in a study of vaccination and CD4 T cells after COVID-19. As to this clonotype: Its matching antigen is unknown. A read error may produce the germline difference seen at one junction end.

Cultured CD4+ T-cell DNA underwent Oncomine TCR Beta short-read sequencing. TCRdb redid the calling of the PCR reads with MiXCR, one entry per CDR3 protein. The sample consists of several thousand distinct CDR3 sequences, roughly 19% of them appearing once. The sample's treatment: roughly 11-day PBMC culture with coronavirus spike peptide pools or control peptides (ViraFEST assay). The CDR3 is 13 residues long. CDR1 is LNHNV, CDR2 YYDKDF, per germline (reference sequence). The sequenced sample was CD4+ T cells from blood, cultured in vitro. The rearrangement links TRBV15 to TRBJ2-5; D ambiguous. This TCR derives from a human donor who had recovered from COVID-19. The CDR3 sequence is CVTSRDIGETQYF. The DNA for the CDR3 is TGTGTCACCAGCAGAGATATCGGGGAGACCCAGTACTTC.